A selection of T cell receptor beta chains follows, all from one sample in a study of cytomegalovirus exposure and HLA in healthy donors. Sequencing used immunoSEQ multiplex PCR; TCRdb keeps in-frame clones, though not all of them. The table lists roughly 73,000 clones, about four fifths of them singletons. What was sequenced was PBMCs. These TCRs come from a woman aged 45-60 years in good health and CMV-seronegative. CDR3s include the opening cysteine and the closing phenylalanine or tryptophan. The D gene is left open where the match is weak. The size field is filled for only some rows; it gives once, few, many or a size class.

v_gene: TRBV29-1; abundance: NA; j_gene: TRBJ2-7; d_gene: NA; CDR3nt: TGCAGCGTTGCCCCAAGCGGCTACGAGCAGTACTTC; CDR3aa: CSVAPSGYEQYF
v_gene: TRBV5-4; abundance: NA; j_gene: TRBJ1-1; d_gene: NA; CDR3nt: TGTGCCAGCAGCTTGGGTAGGAACACTGAAGCTTTCTTT; CDR3aa: CASSLGRNTEAFF
v_gene: TRBV7-6; abundance: NA; j_gene: TRBJ1-1; d_gene: NA; CDR3nt: TGTGCCAGCAGCTTAGAGGCAGGGAATCTAATTGCTGAAGCTTTCTTT; CDR3aa: CASSLEAGNLIAEAFF
v_gene: TRBV4-1; abundance: NA; j_gene: TRBJ2-5; d_gene: TRBD2; CDR3nt: TGCGCCAGCAGCCAAGTTGGGCTAGCGGCAGAGACCCAGTACTTC; CDR3aa: CASSQVGLAAETQYF
v_gene: TRBV18; abundance: NA; j_gene: TRBJ1-5; d_gene: NA; CDR3nt: TGTGCCAGCTCCCAGGACAGTGATCAGCCCCAGCATTTT; CDR3aa: CASSQDSDQPQHF
v_gene: TRBV2; abundance: NA; j_gene: TRBJ1-2; d_gene: NA; CDR3nt: TGTGCCAGCAGTGAGCAGGGATGGCCTAACTATGGCTACACCTTC; CDR3aa: CASSEQGWPNYGYTF
v_gene: TRBV14; abundance: NA; j_gene: TRBJ2-2; d_gene: TRBD2; CDR3nt: TGTGCCAGCAGCCAGCGGGAGACCGGGGAGCTGTTTTTT; CDR3aa: CASSQRETGELFF
v_gene: TRBV18; abundance: NA; j_gene: TRBJ2-5; d_gene: NA; CDR3nt: TGTGCCAGCTCACCACCGCTAGCACGGGAGACCCAGTACTTC; CDR3aa: CASSPPLARETQYF
v_gene: TRBV9; abundance: once; j_gene: TRBJ2-5; d_gene: NA; CDR3nt: TGTGCCAGCAGCGTACTTGACGGGGAATCAAGGGAGACCCAGTACTTC; CDR3aa: CASSVLDGESRETQYF
v_gene: TRBV15; abundance: NA; j_gene: TRBJ1-4; d_gene: TRBD1; CDR3nt: TGTGCCACCAGCGGTACAGGGGAGCGGAATGAAAAACTGTTTTTT; CDR3aa: CATSGTGERNEKLFF
v_gene: TRBV2; abundance: NA; j_gene: TRBJ2-5; d_gene: NA; CDR3nt: TGTGCCAGCAGTTACGGGAGTGAGACCCAGTACTTC; CDR3aa: CASSYGSETQYF
v_gene: TRBV4-1; abundance: NA; j_gene: TRBJ2-3; d_gene: TRBD2; CDR3nt: TGCGCCAGTAAGAGCGGGAGTGGGACAGATACGCAGTATTTT; CDR3aa: CASKSGSGTDTQYF
v_gene: TRBV2; abundance: NA; j_gene: TRBJ2-7; d_gene: TRBD1; CDR3nt: TGTGCCAGGCTGGGACAGAACTACGAGCAGTACTTC; CDR3aa: CARLGQNYEQYF
v_gene: TRBV15; abundance: NA; j_gene: TRBJ1-5; d_gene: TRBD1; CDR3nt: TGTGCCACCAGCAGAGGGGGGGGACAGGGCGGATCGAATCAGCCCCAGCATTTT; CDR3aa: CATSRGGGQGGSNQPQHF
v_gene: TRBV7-9; abundance: NA; j_gene: TRBJ2-3; d_gene: NA; CDR3nt: TGTGCCAGCAGCGGGGGCAGACCCACAGATACGCAGTATTTT; CDR3aa: CASSGGRPTDTQYF
v_gene: TRBV7-3; abundance: few; j_gene: TRBJ1-4; d_gene: TRBD1; CDR3nt: TGTGCCAGCAGCTTAACGCAGCGGCCCTCCGGGACAGGCTCCACTAATGAAAAACTGTTTTTT; CDR3aa: CASSLTQRPSGTGSTNEKLFF
v_gene: TRBV9; abundance: NA; j_gene: TRBJ2-1; d_gene: NA; CDR3nt: TGTGCCAGCAGCAGTAGTGGTTCCTACAATGAGCAGTTCTTC; CDR3aa: CASSSSGSYNEQFF
v_gene: TRBV6-6; abundance: few; j_gene: TRBJ1-1; d_gene: NA; CDR3nt: TGTGCCAGCAGTTACGACGACAGGTTCGAAGCTTTCTTT; CDR3aa: CASSYDDRFEAFF
v_gene: TRBV2; abundance: NA; j_gene: TRBJ2-3; d_gene: TRBD2; CDR3nt: TGTGCCAGTCGACTAGCACCCACAGATACGCAGTATTTT; CDR3aa: CASRLAPTDTQYF
v_gene: TRBV10-3; abundance: NA; j_gene: TRBJ1-5; d_gene: NA; CDR3nt: TGTGCCATCAGTGATGGACAGCATAGCAATCAGCCCCAGCATTTT; CDR3aa: CAISDGQHSNQPQHF
v_gene: TRBV5-1; abundance: few; j_gene: TRBJ2-7; d_gene: NA; CDR3nt: TGCGCCAGCAGCTTGGCAACAGGGACCTACGAGCAGTACTTC; CDR3aa: CASSLATGTYEQYF
v_gene: TRBV29-1; abundance: NA; j_gene: TRBJ2-3; d_gene: TRBD2; CDR3nt: TGCAGCGTTCCCGGACTAGCGGGAGCTAGCACAGATACGCAGTATTTT; CDR3aa: CSVPGLAGASTDTQYF
v_gene: TRBV14; abundance: NA; j_gene: TRBJ1-2; d_gene: NA; CDR3nt: TGTGCCAGCAGCCCAGGGATGGCCTTTGGCTACACCTTC; CDR3aa: CASSPGMAFGYTF
v_gene: TRBV6-5; abundance: NA; j_gene: TRBJ2-2; d_gene: NA; CDR3nt: TGTGCCAGCACCCGGACATCGAACACCGGGGAGCTGTTTTTT; CDR3aa: CASTRTSNTGELFF
v_gene: TRBV19; abundance: once; j_gene: TRBJ2-1; d_gene: TRBD2; CDR3nt: TGTGCCAGTAGTATCGGGACTAGCGGGGGCAATGAGCAGTTCTTC; CDR3aa: CASSIGTSGGNEQFF
v_gene: TRBV6-1; abundance: NA; j_gene: TRBJ1-1; d_gene: NA; CDR3nt: TGTGCCAGCAGTGCGGAGAGGAACACTGAAGCTTTCTTT; CDR3aa: CASSAERNTEAFF
v_gene: TRBV6-1; abundance: few; j_gene: TRBJ1-1; d_gene: NA; CDR3nt: TGTGCCAGCAGTGCTTTGGGCGCGAACACTGAAGCTTTCTTT; CDR3aa: CASSALGANTEAFF
v_gene: TRBV7-9; abundance: NA; j_gene: TRBJ2-1; d_gene: TRBD2; CDR3nt: TGTGCCAGCAGCATCGGACTAGCGGGAGGCTCCTACAATGAGCAGTTCTTC; CDR3aa: CASSIGLAGGSYNEQFF
v_gene: TRBV7-9; abundance: few; j_gene: TRBJ1-6; d_gene: NA; CDR3nt: TGTGCCAGCAGCTTAGAACAGTATAATTCACCCCTCCACTTT; CDR3aa: CASSLEQYNSPLHF
v_gene: TRBV9; abundance: few; j_gene: TRBJ1-2; d_gene: TRBD1; CDR3nt: TGTGCCAGCAGCGTAGCAGGGGACAGGGGAGAGGGCTACACCTTC; CDR3aa: CASSVAGDRGEGYTF
v_gene: TRBV9; abundance: once; j_gene: TRBJ2-1; d_gene: TRBD2; CDR3nt: TGTGCCAGCAGCGTTAGCGGGAGATCCTATGAGCAGTTCTTC; CDR3aa: CASSVSGRSYEQFF
v_gene: TRBV27; abundance: NA; j_gene: TRBJ2-4; d_gene: TRBD2; CDR3nt: TGTGCCAGCAGTTTTGGGACTAGCGCTAAAAACATTCAGTACTTC; CDR3aa: CASSFGTSAKNIQYF
v_gene: TRBV19; abundance: NA; j_gene: TRBJ1-6; d_gene: TRBD1; CDR3nt: TGTGCCAGTGGACCCAGAGGGGGCAATAATTCACCCCTCCACTTT; CDR3aa: CASGPRGGNNSPLHF
v_gene: TRBV28; abundance: NA; j_gene: TRBJ1-2; d_gene: TRBD1; CDR3nt: TGTGCCATCGAGGGACAGGGAAAGGGGTATGGCTACACCTTC; CDR3aa: CAIEGQGKGYGYTF
v_gene: TRBV7-9; abundance: few; j_gene: TRBJ2-1; d_gene: TRBD2; CDR3nt: TGTTCCAGCCTGGGACTAGCGGCCACCCCCCAGTTCTTC; CDR3aa: CSSLGLAATPQFF